This T cell receptor (beta chain) was identified in a study of vaccination and CD4 T cells after COVID-19. Described treatment: roughly ten-day PBMC culture with coronavirus spike peptide pools or control peptides (ViraFEST assay). Germline V gene lookup returns CDR1 MNHNS and CDR2 SASEGT. V lost 5 bases to trimming and J lost 1 base; unmatched junction nucleotides: 4. The CDR3 runs 14 residues. The Oncomine TCR Beta short-read assay was applied to DNA of cultured CD4+ T cells. TCRdb used MiXCR to reprocess the PCR reads, holding one entry per CDR3 protein. The top ten hold under 3% of the sample, which has nearly 20,000 distinct CDR3 sequences, about 45% seen once. For this clonotype: Its antigen is not identified.

The clonotype originates from a human donor who had recovered from COVID-19. This specimen consisted of CD4+ T cells from blood, cultured in vitro, obtained after SARS-CoV-2 vaccination. This chain joins TRBV6-1 and TRBJ1-2, with 7 bases matching TRBD1. The CDR3 sequence is CASSKDRVNYGYTF. For the CDR3, the DNA is TGTGCCAGCAGTAAAGACAGGGTTAACTATGGCTACACCTTC.